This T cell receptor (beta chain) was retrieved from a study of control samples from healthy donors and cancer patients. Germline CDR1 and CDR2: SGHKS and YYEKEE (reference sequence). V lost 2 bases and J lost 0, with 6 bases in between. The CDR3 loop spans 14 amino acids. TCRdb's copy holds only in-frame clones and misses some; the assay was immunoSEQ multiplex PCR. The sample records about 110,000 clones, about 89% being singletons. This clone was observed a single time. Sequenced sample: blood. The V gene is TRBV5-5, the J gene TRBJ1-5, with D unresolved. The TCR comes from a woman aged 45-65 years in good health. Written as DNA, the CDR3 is TGTGCCAGCAGCTTCAGTCCTAGCAATCAGCCCCAGCATTTT. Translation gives CASSFSPSNQPQHF. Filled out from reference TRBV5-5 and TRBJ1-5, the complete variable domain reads DAGVTQSPTHLIKTRGQQVTLRCSPISGHKSVSWYQQVLGQGPQFIFQYYEKEERGRGNFPDRFSARQFPNYSSELNVNALLLGDSALYLCASSFSPSNQPQHFGDGTRLSIL.